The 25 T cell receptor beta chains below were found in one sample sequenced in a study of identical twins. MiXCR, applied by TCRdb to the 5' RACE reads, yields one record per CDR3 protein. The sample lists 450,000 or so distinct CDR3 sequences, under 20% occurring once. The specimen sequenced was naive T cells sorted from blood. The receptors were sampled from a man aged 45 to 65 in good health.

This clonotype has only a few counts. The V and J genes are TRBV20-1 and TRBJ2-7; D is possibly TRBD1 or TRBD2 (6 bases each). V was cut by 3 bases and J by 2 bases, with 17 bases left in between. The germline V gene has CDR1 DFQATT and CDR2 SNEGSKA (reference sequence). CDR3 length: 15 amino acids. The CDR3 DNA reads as TGCAGTGCTAGGGATCGGGGGCGCCCGACCTACGAGCAGTACTTC. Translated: CSARDRGRPTYEQYF.

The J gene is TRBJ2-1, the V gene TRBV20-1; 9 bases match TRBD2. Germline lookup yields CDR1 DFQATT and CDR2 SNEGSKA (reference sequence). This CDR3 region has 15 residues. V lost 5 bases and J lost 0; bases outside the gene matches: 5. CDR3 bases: TGCAGTGCTTCGACTAGCGGAAGCTCCTACAATGAGCAGTTCTTC. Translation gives CSASTSGSSYNEQFF.

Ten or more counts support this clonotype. CDR3 amino acids: CSASRGRGPLSNQPQHF. CDR3 nucleotides: TGCAGTGCTAGTAGGGGCAGAGGGCCTTTGAGCAATCAGCCCCAGCATTTT. The V call is TRBV20-1, the J call TRBJ1-5, with D possibly TRBD1 on 5 matching bases. Per germline, CDR1 DFQATT and CDR2 SNEGSKA (reference sequence). V was clipped by 3 bases and J by 1 base, with 19 bases between them. This CDR3 is built from 17 residues.

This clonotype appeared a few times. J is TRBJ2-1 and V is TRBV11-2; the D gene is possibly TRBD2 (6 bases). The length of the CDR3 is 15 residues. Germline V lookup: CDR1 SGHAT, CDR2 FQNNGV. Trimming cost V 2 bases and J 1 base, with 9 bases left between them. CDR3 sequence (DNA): TGTGCCAGCAGCTTAAAACGGGGGTCCTACAATGAGCAGTTCTTC. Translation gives CASSLKRGSYNEQFF. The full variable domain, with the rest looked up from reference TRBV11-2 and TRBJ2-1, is EAGVAQSPRYKIIEKRQSVAFWCNPISGHATLYWYQQILGQGPKLLIQFQNNGVVDDSQLPKDRFSAERLKGVDSTLKIQPAKLEDSAVYLCASSLKRGSYNEQFFGPGTRLTVL.

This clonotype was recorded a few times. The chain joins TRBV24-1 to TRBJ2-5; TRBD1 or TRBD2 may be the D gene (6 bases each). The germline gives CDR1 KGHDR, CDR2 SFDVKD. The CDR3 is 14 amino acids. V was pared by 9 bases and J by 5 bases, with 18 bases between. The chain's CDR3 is CATSASGAWETQYF. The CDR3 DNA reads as TGTGCCACCTCAGCTTCGGGGGCCTGGGAGACCCAGTACTTC.

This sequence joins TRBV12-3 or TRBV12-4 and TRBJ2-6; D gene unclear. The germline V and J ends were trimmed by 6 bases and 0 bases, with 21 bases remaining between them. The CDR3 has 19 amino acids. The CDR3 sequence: CASSTTPPGRTSGANVLTF. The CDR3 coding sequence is TGTGCCAGCAGCACCACTCCGCCCGGACGAACCTCTGGGGCCAACGTCCTGACTTTC.

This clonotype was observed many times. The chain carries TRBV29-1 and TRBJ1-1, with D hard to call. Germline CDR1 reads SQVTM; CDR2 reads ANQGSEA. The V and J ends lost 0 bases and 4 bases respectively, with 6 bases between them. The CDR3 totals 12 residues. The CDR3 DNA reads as TGCAGCGTTGAAGACCGAACCACTGAAGCTTTCTTT. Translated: CSVEDRTTEAFF.

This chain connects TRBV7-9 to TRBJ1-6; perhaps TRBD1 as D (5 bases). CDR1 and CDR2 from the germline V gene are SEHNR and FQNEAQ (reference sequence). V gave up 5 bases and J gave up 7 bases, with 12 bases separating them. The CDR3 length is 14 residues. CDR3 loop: CASSLDGGNSPLHF. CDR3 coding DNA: TGTGCCAGCAGCCTGGATGGGGGAAATTCACCCCTCCACTTT.

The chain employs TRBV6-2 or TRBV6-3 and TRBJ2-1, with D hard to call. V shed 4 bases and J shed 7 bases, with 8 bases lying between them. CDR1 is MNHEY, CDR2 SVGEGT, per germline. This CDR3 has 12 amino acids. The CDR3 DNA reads TGTGCCAGCAGTTGGGGTGTTAATGAGCAGTTCTTC. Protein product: CASSWGVNEQFF.

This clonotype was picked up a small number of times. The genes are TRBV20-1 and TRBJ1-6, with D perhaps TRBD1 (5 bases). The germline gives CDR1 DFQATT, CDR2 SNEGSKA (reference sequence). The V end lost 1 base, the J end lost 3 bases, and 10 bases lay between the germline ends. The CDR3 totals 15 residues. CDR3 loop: CSARVGPIYNSPLHF. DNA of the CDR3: TGCAGTGCTAGAGTGGGACCGATCTATAATTCACCCCTCCACTTT.

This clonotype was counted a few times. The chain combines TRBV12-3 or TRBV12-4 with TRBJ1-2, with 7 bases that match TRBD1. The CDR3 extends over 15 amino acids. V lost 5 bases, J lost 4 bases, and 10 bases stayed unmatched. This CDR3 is CASSGTESKLYGYTF. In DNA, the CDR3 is TGTGCCAGCAGTGGGACAGAATCCAAACTCTATGGCTACACCTTC.

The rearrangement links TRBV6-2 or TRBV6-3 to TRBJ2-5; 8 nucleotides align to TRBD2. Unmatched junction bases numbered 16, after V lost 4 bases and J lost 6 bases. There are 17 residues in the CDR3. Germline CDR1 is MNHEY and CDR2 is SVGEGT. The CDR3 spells CASSWRLAGPRSQTQYF. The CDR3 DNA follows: TGTGCCAGCAGTTGGCGGCTAGCGGGTCCCCGGAGCCAGACCCAGTACTTC.

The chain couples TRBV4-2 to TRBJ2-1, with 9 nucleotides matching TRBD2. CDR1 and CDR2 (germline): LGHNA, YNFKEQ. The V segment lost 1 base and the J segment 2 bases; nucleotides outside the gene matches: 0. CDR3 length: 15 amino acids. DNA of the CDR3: TGTGCCAGCAGCCAAGTAGCGGGAGCCTACAATGAGCAGTTCTTC. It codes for CASSQVAGAYNEQFF.

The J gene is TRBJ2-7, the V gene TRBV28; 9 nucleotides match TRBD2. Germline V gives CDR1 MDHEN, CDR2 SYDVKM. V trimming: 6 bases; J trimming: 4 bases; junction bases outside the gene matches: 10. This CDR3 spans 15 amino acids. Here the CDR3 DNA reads TGTGCCAGCAGCCGGCGGCTAGCGGGACTTTACGAGCAGTACTTC. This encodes CASSRRLAGLYEQYF.

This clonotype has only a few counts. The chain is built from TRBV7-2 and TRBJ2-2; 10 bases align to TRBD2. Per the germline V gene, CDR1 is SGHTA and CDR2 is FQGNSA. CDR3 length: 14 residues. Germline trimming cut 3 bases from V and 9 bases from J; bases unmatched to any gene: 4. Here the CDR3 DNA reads TGTGCCAGCAGCTTTACTAGCGGGACCAGGGAGCTGTTTTTT. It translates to CASSFTSGTRELFF.

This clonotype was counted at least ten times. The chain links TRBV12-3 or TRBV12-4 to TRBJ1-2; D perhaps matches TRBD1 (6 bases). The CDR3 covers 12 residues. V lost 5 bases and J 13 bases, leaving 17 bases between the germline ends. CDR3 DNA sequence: TGTGCCAGCAGTCTAGGGACGGGGGCTCCCACCTTC. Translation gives CASSLGTGAPTF.

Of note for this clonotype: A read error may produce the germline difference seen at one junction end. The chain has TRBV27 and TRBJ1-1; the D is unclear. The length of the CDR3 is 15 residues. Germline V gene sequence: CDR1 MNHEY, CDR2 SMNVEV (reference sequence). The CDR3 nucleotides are TGTGCCAGCAGTTTATCGGACCAAGGGCACAGTGAAACTTTCTTT. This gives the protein CASSLSDQGHSETFF.

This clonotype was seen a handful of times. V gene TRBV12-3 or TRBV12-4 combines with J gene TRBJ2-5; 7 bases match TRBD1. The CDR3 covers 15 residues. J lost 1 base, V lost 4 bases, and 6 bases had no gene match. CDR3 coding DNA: TGTGCCAGCAGTTCTCATGACAGGGCCCAAGAGACCCAGTACTTC. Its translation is CASSSHDRAQETQYF.

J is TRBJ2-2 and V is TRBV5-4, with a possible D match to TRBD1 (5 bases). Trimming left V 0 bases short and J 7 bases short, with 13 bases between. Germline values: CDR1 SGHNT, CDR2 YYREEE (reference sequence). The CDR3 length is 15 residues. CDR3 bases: TGTGCCAGCAGCTTGGCCGGCTTAGGGGTCGGGGAGCTGTTTTTT. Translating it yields CASSLAGLGVGELFF.

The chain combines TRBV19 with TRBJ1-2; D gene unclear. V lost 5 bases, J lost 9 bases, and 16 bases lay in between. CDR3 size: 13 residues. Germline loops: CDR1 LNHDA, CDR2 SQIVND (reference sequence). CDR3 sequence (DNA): TGTGCCAGTAGTCTGGGCGGCGCCGTAAGCTACACCTTC. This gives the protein CASSLGGAVSYTF.

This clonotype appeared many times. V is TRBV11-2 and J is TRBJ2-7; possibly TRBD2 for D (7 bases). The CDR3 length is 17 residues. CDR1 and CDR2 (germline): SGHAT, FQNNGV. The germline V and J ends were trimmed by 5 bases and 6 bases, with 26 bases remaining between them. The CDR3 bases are TGTGCCAGCAGCCCCCGCCTAGGGGGAAGGGACTATGGCGAGCAGTACTTC. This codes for CASSPRLGGRDYGEQYF.

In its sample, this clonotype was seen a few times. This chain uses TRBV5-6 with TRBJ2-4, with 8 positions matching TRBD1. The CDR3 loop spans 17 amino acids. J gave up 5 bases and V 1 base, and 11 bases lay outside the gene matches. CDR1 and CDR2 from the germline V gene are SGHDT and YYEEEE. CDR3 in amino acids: CASSLLTDRGRENIQYF. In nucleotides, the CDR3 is TGTGCCAGCAGCTTGCTAACCGACAGGGGACGGGAAAACATTCAGTACTTC. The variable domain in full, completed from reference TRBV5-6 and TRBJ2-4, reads DAGVTQSPTHLIKTRGQQVTLRCSPKSGHDTVSWYQQALGQGPQFIFQYYEEEERQRGNFPDRFSGHQFPNYSSELNVNALLLGDSALYLCASSLLTDRGRENIQYFGAGTRLSVL.

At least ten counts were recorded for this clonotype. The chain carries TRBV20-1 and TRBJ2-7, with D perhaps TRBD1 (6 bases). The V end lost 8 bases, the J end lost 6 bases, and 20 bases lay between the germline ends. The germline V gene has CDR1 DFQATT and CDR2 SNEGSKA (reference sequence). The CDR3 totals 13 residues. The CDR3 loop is CSPLQTTGREQYF. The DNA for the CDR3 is TGCAGTCCCCTTCAAACCACAGGGCGCGAGCAGTACTTC.

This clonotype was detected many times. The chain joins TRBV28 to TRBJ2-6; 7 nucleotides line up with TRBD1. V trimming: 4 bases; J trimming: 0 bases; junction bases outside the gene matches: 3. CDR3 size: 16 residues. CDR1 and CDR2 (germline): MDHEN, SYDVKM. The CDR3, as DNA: TGTGCCAGCAGTTCCCGACAGGGCTCTGGGGCCAACGTCCTGACTTTC. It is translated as CASSSRQGSGANVLTF.

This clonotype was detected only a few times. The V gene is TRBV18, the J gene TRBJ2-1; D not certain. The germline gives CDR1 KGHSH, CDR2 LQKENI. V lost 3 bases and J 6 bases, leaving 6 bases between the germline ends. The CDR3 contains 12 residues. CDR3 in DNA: TGTGCCAGCTCACCCGGAACCAATGAGCAGTTCTTC. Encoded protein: CASSPGTNEQFF. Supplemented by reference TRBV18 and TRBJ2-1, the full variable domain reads NAGVMQNPRHLVRRRGQEARLRCSPMKGHSHVYWYRQLPEEGLKFMVYLQKENIIDESGMPKERFSAEFPKEGPSILRIQQVVRGDSAAYFCASSPGTNEQFFGPGTRLTVL.